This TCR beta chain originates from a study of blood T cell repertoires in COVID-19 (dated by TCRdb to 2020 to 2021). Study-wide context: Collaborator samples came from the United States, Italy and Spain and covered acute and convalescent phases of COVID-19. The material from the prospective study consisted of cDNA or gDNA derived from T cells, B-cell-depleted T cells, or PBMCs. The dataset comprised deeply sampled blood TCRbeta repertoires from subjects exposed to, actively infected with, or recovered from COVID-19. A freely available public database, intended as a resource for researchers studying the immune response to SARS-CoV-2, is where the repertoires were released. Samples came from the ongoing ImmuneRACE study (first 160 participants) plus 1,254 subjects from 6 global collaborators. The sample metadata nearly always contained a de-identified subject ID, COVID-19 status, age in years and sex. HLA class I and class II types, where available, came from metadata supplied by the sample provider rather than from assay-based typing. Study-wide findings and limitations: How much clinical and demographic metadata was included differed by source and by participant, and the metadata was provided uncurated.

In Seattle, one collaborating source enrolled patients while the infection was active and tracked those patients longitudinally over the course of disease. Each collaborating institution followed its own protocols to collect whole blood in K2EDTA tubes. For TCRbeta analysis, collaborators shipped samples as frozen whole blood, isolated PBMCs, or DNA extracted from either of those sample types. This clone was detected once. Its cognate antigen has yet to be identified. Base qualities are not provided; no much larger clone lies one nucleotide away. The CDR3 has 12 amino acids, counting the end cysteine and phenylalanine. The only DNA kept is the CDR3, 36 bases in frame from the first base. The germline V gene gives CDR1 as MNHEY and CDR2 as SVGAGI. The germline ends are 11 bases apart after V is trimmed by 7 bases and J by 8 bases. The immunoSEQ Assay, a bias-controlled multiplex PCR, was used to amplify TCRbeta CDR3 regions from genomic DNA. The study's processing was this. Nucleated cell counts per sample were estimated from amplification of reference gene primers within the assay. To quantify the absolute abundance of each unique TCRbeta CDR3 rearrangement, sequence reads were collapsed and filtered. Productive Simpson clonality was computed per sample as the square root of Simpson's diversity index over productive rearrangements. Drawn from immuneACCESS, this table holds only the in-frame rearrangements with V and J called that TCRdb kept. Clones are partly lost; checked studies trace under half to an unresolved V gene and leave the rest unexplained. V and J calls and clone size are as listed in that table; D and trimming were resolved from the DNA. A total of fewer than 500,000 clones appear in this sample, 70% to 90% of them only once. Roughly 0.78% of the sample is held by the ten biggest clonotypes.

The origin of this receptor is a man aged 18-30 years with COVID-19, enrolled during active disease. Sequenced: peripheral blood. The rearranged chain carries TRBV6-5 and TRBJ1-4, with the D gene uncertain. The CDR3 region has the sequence CASKSGEEKLFF. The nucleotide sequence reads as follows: TGTGCCAGCAAGAGCGGTGAGGAAAAACTGTTTTTT.